This T cell receptor (beta chain) was profiled in a study of blood T cell repertoires in COVID-19. At the level of the study: Sites in the United States, Italy and Spain provided acute and convalescent COVID-19 samples. Nucleic acid was either cDNA or gDNA, and it came from T cells, B-cell-depleted T cells, or PBMCs.

This CDR3 comprises 13 residues. Between the trimmed V and J ends, which lost 5 bases and 1 base, there was a span of 8 bases. Per germline, CDR1 SGHTA and CDR2 FQGNSA. In the original analysis: Reference gene primers were amplified, and this amplification served to estimate nucleated cell counts. The repertoire was sequenced with immunoSEQ multiplex PCR; TCRdb's copy has only in-frame clones and lacks some. That table gives V, J and clone size, and the DNA gave D and trimming. The data hold about 100,000 clones, with approximately 93% observed a single time. The V gene is TRBV7-2, the J gene TRBJ2-5; the D is unclear. Sequencing was performed on peripheral blood. This clonotype originated in a man aged 50-59 years with active COVID-19. For the CDR3, the DNA is TGTGCCAGCAGCCGAAGTAGCCAAGAGACCCAGTACTTC. It codes for CASSRSSQETQYF.